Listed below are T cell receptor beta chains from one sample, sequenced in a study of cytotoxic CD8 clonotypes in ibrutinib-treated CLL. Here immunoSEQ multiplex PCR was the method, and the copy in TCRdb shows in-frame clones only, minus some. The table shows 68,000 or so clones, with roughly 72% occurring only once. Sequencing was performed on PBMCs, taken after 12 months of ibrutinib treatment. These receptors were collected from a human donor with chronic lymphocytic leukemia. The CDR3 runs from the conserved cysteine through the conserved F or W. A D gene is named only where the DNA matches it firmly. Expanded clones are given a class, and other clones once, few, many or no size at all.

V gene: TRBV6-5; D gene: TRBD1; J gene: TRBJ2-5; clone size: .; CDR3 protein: CATRGETQYF; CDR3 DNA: TGTGCCACCAGGGGGGAGACCCAGTACTTC
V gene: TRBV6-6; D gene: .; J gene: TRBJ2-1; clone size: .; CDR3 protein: CASSRLTRSSYNEQFF; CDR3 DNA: TGTGCCAGCAGCCGCCTGACCAGGAGCTCCTACAATGAGCAGTTCTTC
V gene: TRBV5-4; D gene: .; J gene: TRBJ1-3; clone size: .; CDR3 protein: CASSSSPGPSGNTIYF; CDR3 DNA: TGTGCCAGCAGCTCGAGCCCGGGACCCTCTGGAAACACCATATATTTT
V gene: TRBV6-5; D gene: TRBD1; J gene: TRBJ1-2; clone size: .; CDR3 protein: CASSRQGPGYGYTF; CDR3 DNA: TGTGCCAGCAGCAGACAGGGCCCGGGATATGGCTACACCTTC
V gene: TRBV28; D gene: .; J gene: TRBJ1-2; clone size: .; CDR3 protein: CASTLPPHVGYTF; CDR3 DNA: TGTGCCAGCACCTTACCCCCTCACGTTGGCTACACCTTC
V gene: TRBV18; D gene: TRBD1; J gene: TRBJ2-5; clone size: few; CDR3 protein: CASSPPRQGRLETQYF; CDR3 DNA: TGTGCCAGCTCACCGCCCCGACAGGGAAGACTGGAGACCCAGTACTTC
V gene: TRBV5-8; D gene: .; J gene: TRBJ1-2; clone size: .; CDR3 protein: CASSPGGTNYGYTF; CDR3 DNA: TGTGCCAGCAGCCCGGGGGGCACTAACTATGGCTACACCTTC
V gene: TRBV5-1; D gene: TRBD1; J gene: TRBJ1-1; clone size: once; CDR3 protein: CASSFSGTGDTEAFF; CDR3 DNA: TGCGCCAGCAGCTTCTCCGGGACAGGGGACACTGAAGCTTTCTTT
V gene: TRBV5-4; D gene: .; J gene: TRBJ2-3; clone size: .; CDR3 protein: CASSLGGSGLHTDTQYF; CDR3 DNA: TGTGCCAGCAGCTTGGGGGGTAGCGGACTACACACAGATACGCAGTATTTT
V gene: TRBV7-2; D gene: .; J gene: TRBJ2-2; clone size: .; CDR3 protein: CASTLTRGGELFF; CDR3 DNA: TGTGCCAGCACCCTAACAAGGGGCGGGGAGCTGTTTTTT
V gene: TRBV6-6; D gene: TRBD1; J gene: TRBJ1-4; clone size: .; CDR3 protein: CASSYWQGAEKLFF; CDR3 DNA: TGTGCCAGCAGTTATTGGCAGGGGGCTGAAAAACTGTTTTTT
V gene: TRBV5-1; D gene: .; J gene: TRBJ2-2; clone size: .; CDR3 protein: CASSLKGSTGELFF; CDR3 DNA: TGCGCCAGCAGCTTAAAAGGTAGCACCGGGGAGCTGTTTTTT
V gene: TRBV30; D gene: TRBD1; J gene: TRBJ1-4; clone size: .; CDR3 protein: CAWSRTGFNEKLFF; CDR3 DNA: TGTGCCTGGAGCCGGACAGGGTTTAATGAAAAACTGTTTTTT
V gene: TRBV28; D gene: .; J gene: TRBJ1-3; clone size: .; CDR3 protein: CASSSLQVSSGNTIYF; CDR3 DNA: TGTGCCAGCAGTTCCCTACAGGTCTCCTCTGGAAACACCATATATTTT
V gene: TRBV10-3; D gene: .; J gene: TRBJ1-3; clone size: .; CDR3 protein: CAISESDSHSGNTIYF; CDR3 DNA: TGTGCCATCAGTGAGTCGGACAGCCACTCTGGAAACACCATATATTTT
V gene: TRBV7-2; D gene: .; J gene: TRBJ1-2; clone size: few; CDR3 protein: CASSLRQDVDGYTF; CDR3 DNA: TGTGCCAGCAGCCTTAGACAGGATGTCGATGGCTACACCTTC
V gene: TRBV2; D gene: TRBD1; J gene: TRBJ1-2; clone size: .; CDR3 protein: CASILDRVDGYTF; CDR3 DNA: TGTGCCAGCATTCTGGACAGGGTTGATGGCTACACCTTC
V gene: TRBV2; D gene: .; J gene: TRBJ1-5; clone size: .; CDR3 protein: CASSDRVGNQPQHF; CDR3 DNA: TGTGCCAGCAGTGATAGGGTTGGCAATCAGCCCCAGCATTTT
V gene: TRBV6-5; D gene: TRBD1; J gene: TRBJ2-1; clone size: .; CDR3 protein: CASSIDRDSYNEQFF; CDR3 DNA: TGTGCCAGCAGTATAGACAGGGATTCCTACAATGAGCAGTTCTTC
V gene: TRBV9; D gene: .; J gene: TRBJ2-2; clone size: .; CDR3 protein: CASSFGQHDTGELFF; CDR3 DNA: TGTGCCAGCAGTTTTGGACAGCACGACACCGGGGAGCTGTTTTTT
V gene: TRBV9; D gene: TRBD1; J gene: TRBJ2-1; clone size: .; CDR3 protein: CASSVQTGVYEQFF; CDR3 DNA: TGTGCCAGCAGCGTACAGACAGGGGTCTATGAGCAGTTCTTC
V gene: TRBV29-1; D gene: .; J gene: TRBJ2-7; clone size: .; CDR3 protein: CSVVVITGGEQYF; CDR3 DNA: TGCAGCGTTGTAGTGATTACTGGGGGCGAGCAGTACTTC
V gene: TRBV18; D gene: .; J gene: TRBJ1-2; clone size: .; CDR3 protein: CASSPKGGSAGYGYTF; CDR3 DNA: TGTGCCAGCTCACCCAAGGGAGGGTCGGCGGGCTATGGCTACACCTTC
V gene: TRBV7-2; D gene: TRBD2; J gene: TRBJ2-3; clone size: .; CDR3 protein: CASSPMGGSDTQYF; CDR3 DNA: TGTGCCAGCAGCCCTATGGGGGGGTCAGATACGCAGTATTTT
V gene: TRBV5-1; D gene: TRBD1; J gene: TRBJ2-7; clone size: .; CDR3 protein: CASSDRDRGLSYEQYF; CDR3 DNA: TGCGCCAGCAGCGACCGGGACAGGGGACTCTCCTACGAGCAGTACTTC
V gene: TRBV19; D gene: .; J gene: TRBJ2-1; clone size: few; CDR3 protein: CASSLGLIANEQFF; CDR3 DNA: TGTGCCAGTAGTCTAGGACTGATTGCCAATGAGCAGTTCTTC
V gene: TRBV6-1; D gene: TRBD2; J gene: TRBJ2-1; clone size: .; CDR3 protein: CASSGTSGGRFYNEQFF; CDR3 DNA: TGTGCCAGCAGTGGGACTAGCGGGGGTAGATTCTACAATGAGCAGTTCTTC
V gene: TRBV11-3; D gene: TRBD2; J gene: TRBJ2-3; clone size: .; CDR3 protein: CASSFRLAGAGDTQYF; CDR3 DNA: TGTGCCAGCAGCTTCAGACTAGCGGGGGCCGGAGATACGCAGTATTTT
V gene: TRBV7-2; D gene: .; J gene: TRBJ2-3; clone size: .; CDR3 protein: CASSRTGLRTDTQYF; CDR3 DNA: TGTGCCAGCAGCCGTACAGGGTTGAGGACAGATACGCAGTATTTT
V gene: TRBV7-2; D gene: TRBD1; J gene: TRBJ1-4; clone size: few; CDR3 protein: CASSSQVGTGKEKLFF; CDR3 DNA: TGTGCCAGCAGCTCCCAAGTCGGGACAGGGAAGGAAAAACTGTTTTTT
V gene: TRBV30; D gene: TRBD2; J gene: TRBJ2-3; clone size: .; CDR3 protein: CAWSPPGLAGERGSTDTQYF; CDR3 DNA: TGTGCCTGGAGTCCCCCGGGACTAGCGGGGGAACGTGGGAGCACAGATACGCAGTATTTT
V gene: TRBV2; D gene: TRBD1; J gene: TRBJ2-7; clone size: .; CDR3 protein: CASSQTGATDEQYF; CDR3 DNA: TGTGCCAGCAGCCAGACAGGGGCTACCGACGAGCAGTACTTC
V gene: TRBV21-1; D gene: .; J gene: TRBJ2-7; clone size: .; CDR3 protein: CASTRGLVTRNHDEQYF; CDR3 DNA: TGTGCCAGCACCCGGGGACTAGTTACCCGGAATCATGACGAGCAGTACTTC
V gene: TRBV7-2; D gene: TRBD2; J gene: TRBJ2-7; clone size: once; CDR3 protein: CASSLGGTSGGYEQYF; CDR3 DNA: TGTGCCAGCAGCTTAGGAGGGACTAGCGGGGGTTACGAGCAGTACTTC
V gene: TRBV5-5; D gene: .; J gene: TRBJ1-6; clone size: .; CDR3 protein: CASSGDGHSPLHF; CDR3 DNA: TGTGCCAGCTCGGGAGATGGGCATTCACCCCTCCACTTT
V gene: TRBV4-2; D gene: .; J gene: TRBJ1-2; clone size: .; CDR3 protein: CASSQGTSNYGYTF; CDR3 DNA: TGTGCCAGCAGCCAGGGGACTTCTAACTATGGCTACACCTTC
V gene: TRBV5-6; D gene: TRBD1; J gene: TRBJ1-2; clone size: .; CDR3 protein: CASSLNPGTGNYGYTF; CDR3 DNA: TGTGCCAGCAGCTTAAACCCCGGGACAGGGAACTATGGCTACACCTTC
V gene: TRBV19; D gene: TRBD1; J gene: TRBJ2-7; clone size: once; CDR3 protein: CASSMARDRSYEQYF; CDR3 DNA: TGTGCCAGTAGTATGGCCCGGGACAGGTCCTACGAGCAGTACTTC